A selection of T cell receptor beta chains follows, all from one sample in a study of glioma-infiltrating T cells after dendritic cell vaccination. Profiled with immunoSEQ multiplex PCR; TCRdb holds only in-frame clones, not every one. Of around 96,000 clones listed, about 79% are singletons. The starting material was blood, obtained before dendritic cell vaccination. The receptors come from a human donor with glioblastoma. CDR3s include the opening cysteine and the closing phenylalanine or tryptophan. D genes are given only for firm matches. Rows give clone size only sometimes, using once, few, many, or a class for an expanded clone.

v_call	j_call	d_call	clone_size	cdr3_nt	cdr3_aa
TRBV5-4	TRBJ1-1	-	-	TGTGCCAGCAGCTTCCAGGGGCTGTACACTGAAGCTTTCTTT	CASSFQGLYTEAFF
TRBV19	TRBJ2-5	TRBD1	-	TGTGCCAGTAGCTCGACAGGGGCGCTGGCCCAGTACTTC	CASSSTGALAQYF
TRBV11-2	TRBJ2-7	-	-	TGTGCCAGCAGCTTATGGTATGAGGGCGAGCAGTACTTC	CASSLWYEGEQYF
TRBV9	TRBJ1-2	-	-	TGTGCCAGCAGTGATCCTCGCGGCATCAGAAACTATGGCTACACCTTC	CASSDPRGIRNYGYTF
TRBV28	TRBJ1-4	TRBD1	-	TGTGCCAGCTCGTCTGACACCGGGACAGGGGATGAAAAACTGTTTTTT	CASSSDTGTGDEKLFF
TRBV4-1	TRBJ2-1	TRBD2	few	TGCGCCAGCAGCCCTGGAACTAGCGGATCCTACAATGAGCAGTTCTTC	CASSPGTSGSYNEQFF
TRBV2	TRBJ2-2	TRBD2	-	TGTGCCAGCAGTGAGTCGGGGGGACGAACCGGGGAGCTGTTTTTT	CASSESGGRTGELFF
TRBV6-6	TRBJ1-3	-	-	TGTGCCAGCAGTTACTCCTCTCCAGGCTCTGGAAACACCATATATTTT	CASSYSSPGSGNTIYF
TRBV6-5	TRBJ1-5	-	-	TGTGCCACCGGAGTGTCTCAGCCCCAGCATTTT	CATGVSQPQHF
TRBV5-1	TRBJ1-1	-	many	TGCGCCAGCAGCTTTACAGGGAACACTGAAGCTTTCTTT	CASSFTGNTEAFF
TRBV4-2	TRBJ2-2	-	-	TGTGCCAGCAGCCAAGCGGGGGCGAACACCGGGGAGCTGTTTTTT	CASSQAGANTGELFF
TRBV9	TRBJ2-5	-	-	TGTGCCAGCAGCGTAGGCCCCAGCCAAGAGACCCAGTACTTC	CASSVGPSQETQYF
TRBV21-1	TRBJ2-3	-	-	TGTGCCAGCAGCAAAGCTCACGGTAGAATCACAGATACGCAGTATTTT	CASSKAHGRITDTQYF
TRBV19	TRBJ2-3	TRBD2	-	TGTGCCAGTACTAGGGCTAGCGGGAGACGGGCGGCAGATACGCAGTATTTT	CASTRASGRRAADTQYF
TRBV30	TRBJ1-2	TRBD1	-	TGTGCCTGGAGGCGTGACCGGGGACAGGACCTTCAACACACCTTC	CAWRRDRGQDLQHTF
TRBV19	TRBJ2-5	-	-	TGTGCCACCGGCTGGGGCTGGGAGACCCAGTACTTC	CATGWGWETQYF
TRBV7-6	TRBJ2-5	TRBD2	-	TGTGCCAGCAGCTTAGTAGCGCCGACTAGCGGGAGGGAGACCCAGTACTTC	CASSLVAPTSGRETQYF
TRBV11-3	TRBJ1-2	TRBD1	-	TGTGCCAGCAGCTTAGGGAAGCAGGGGGGCCTTTACTATGGCTACACCTTC	CASSLGKQGGLYYGYTF
TRBV28	TRBJ2-3	TRBD2	-	TGTGCCAGCAGTTCCCACACACTAGCGGGGTCGTATTTT	CASSSHTLAGSYF
TRBV15	TRBJ1-3	-	once	TGTGCCACCAGCAGAGATCATGGAAACACCATATATTTT	CATSRDHGNTIYF
TRBV28	TRBJ2-7	-	-	TGTGCCACTAGAGTGGGGCAGGTTTTCTACGAGCAGTACTTC	CATRVGQVFYEQYF
TRBV30	TRBJ2-6	-	-	TGTGCCTGGAGTGGCGGGACGAACGGTGGCTCTGGGGCCAACGTCCTGACTTTC	CAWSGGTNGGSGANVLTF
TRBV4-1	TRBJ2-3	TRBD2	-	TGCGCCAGCAGCCAAGATCGCGGCGGGGGGGCCAACACAGATACGCAGTATTTT	CASSQDRGGGANTDTQYF
TRBV10-2	TRBJ2-3	-	-	TGCGCCAGCAGGACAGTCAGCACAGATACGCAGTATTTT	CASRTVSTDTQYF
TRBV6-5	TRBJ1-2	TRBD1	-	TGTGCCAGCAGTTTGGGACAGGGCTCTTATGGCTACACCTTC	CASSLGQGSYGYTF
TRBV4-2	TRBJ2-5	-	-	TGTGCCAGCAGCCAAGATCTCCTAGCCCGCGAGACCCAGTACTTC	CASSQDLLARETQYF
TRBV19	TRBJ2-7	-	-	TGTGCCAGTCCCCCTGCGGCCTCCTACGAGCAGTACTTC	CASPPAASYEQYF
TRBV4-1	TRBJ2-7	TRBD2	-	TGCGCCAGCAGCCACCCCTGGACTAGCGGGAGTTACGAGCAGTACTTC	CASSHPWTSGSYEQYF
TRBV7-9	TRBJ2-1	TRBD1	-	TGTGCCAGCAGCCCCTGGACAGGGGGCGCCGAGTATGAGCAGTTCTTC	CASSPWTGGAEYEQFF